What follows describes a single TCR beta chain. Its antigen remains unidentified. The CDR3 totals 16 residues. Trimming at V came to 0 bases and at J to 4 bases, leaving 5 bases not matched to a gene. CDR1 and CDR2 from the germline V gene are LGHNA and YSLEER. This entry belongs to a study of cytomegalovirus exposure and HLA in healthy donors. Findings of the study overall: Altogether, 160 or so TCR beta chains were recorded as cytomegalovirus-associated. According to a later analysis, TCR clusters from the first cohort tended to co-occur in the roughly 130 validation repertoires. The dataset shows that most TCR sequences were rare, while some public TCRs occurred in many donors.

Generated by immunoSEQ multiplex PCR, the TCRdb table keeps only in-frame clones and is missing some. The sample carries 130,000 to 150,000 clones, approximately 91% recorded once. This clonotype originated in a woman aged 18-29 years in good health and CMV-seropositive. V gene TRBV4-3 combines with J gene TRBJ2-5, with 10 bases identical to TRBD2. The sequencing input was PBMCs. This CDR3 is CASSQDSTSGVETQYF. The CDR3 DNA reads TGCGCCAGCAGCCAAGATAGCACTAGCGGGGTAGAGACCCAGTACTTC.